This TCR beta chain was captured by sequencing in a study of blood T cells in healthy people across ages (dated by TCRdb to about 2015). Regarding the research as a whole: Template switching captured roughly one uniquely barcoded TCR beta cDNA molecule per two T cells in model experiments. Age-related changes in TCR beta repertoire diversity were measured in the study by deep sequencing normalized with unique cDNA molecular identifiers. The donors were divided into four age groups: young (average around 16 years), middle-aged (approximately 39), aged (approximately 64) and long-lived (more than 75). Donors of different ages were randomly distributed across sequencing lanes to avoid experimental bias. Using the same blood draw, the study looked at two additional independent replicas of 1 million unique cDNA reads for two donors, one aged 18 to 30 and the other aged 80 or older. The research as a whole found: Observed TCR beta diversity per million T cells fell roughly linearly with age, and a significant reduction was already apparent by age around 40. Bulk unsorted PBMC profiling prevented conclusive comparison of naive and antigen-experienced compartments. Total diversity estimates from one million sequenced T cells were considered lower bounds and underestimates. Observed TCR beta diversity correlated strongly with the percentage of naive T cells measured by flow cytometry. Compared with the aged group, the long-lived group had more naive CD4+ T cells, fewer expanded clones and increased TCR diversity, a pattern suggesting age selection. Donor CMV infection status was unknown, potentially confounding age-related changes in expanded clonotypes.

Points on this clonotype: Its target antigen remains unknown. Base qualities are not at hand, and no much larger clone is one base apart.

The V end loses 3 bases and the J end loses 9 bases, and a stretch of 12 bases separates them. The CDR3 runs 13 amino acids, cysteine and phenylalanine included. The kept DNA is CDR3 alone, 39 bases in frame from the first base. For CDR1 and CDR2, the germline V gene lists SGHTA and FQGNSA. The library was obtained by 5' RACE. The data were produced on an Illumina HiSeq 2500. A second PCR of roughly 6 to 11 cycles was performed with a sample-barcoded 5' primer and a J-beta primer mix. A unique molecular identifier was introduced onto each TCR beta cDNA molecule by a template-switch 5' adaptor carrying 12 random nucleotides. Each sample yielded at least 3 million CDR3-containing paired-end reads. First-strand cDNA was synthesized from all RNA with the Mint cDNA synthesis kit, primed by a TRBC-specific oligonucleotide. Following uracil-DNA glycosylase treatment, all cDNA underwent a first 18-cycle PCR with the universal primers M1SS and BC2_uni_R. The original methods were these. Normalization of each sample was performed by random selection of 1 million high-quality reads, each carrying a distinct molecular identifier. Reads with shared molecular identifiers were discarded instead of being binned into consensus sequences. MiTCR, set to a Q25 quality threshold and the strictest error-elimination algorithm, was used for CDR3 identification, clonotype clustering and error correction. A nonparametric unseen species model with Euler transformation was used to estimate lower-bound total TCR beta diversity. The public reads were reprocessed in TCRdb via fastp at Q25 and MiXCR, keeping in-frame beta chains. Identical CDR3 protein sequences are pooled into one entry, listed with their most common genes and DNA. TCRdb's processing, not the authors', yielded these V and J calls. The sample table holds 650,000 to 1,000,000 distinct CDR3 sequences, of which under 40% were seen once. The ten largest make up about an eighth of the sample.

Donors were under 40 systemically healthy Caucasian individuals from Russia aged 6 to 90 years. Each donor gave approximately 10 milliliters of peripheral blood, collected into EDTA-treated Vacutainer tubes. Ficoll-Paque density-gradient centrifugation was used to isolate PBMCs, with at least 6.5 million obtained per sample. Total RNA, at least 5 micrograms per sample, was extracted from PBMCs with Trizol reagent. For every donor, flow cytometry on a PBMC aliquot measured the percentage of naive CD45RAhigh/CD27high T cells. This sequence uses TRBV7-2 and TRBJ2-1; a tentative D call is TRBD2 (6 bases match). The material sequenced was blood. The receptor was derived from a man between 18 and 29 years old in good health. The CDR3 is CASSFGHGGEQFF. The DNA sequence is TGTGCCAGCAGCTTTGGTCACGGGGGTGAGCAGTTCTTC.